The 16 T cell receptor beta chains in this list originate from one sample, sequenced in a study of cytomegalovirus exposure and HLA in healthy donors. PCR involved 60 Vbeta and 13 Jbeta primers. TCRdb's table, derived via immunoSEQ multiplex PCR, lists solely in-frame clones and lacks some. The table records about 57,000 clones, 83% of them present only once. Sequencing input: PBMCs. The source is a man aged 25-40 years in good health and CMV-seronegative.

Details on this clone: A junction boundary mismatches the germline segment, possibly from a read error. The genes are TRBV4-3 and TRBJ2-2, with unresolved D. Looked up from germline, CDR1 is LGHNA and CDR2 is YSLEER. This CDR3 contains 16 residues. This CDR3 reads CASSQTNQWNAGELFF. CDR3 DNA: TGCGCCAGCAGCCAAACTAACCAGTGGAACGCCGGGGAGCTGTTTTTT.

The chain links TRBV11-2 to TRBJ1-3, with D perhaps TRBD1 (6 bases). This CDR3 region has 14 residues. V was pared by 5 bases and J by 2 bases, with 10 bases between. CDR1 is SGHAT, CDR2 FQNNGV, per germline. The CDR3 sequence: CASSRTGTGNTIYF. The CDR3 DNA follows: TGTGCCAGCAGCCGAACAGGGACTGGAAACACCATATATTTT.

The chain couples TRBV4-1 to TRBJ2-5; 11 nucleotides line up with TRBD2. The J call may be mistaken, given a closer DNA end match to TRBJ2-7. Per the germline V gene, CDR1 is MGHRA and CDR2 is YSYEKL. This CDR3 contains 16 residues. CDR3 loop: CASSQELAGVTYEQYF. CDR3 nucleotides: TGCGCCAGCAGCCAAGAACTAGCGGGAGTAACCTACGAGCAGTACTTC.

The chain has TRBV4-3 and TRBJ2-1; TRBD2 aligns across 7 bases. There are 15 residues in the CDR3. V gave up 1 base and J gave up 7 bases; unmatched junction bases: 7. Germline-derived CDR1 and CDR2 are LGHNA and YSLEER. The CDR3 spells CASSQVLAKLNEQFF. In DNA, the CDR3 is TGCGCCAGCAGCCAAGTACTAGCGAAATTAAATGAGCAGTTCTTC.

This chain uses TRBV7-6 with TRBJ1-4, with 8 bases that match TRBD1. The length of the CDR3 is 15 residues. The germline V gene encodes CDR1 SGHVS and CDR2 FNYEAQ. With 5 bases clipped from V and 6 bases from J, the junction kept 8 bases outside the gene matches. The CDR3 region has the DNA TGTGCCAGCAGCACGGACAGGGTTTCGGATGAAAAACTGTTTTTT. Its protein is CASSTDRVSDEKLFF.

The rearrangement links TRBV6-4 to TRBJ2-2; tentatively, D is TRBD1 (6 bases). Trimming shortened V by 6 bases and J by 3 bases, and 11 bases separated the two germline ends. Germline V gene data show CDR1 as MRHNA and CDR2 as SNTAGT. The CDR3 totals 14 residues. CDR3 bases: TGTGCCAGCAGCCAGGGGAAGGACACCGGGGAGCTGTTTTTT. Residues: CASSQGKDTGELFF.

The V and J genes are TRBV14 and TRBJ1-1; 8 nucleotides align to TRBD1. This CDR3 contains 13 residues. Germline V gene lookup returns CDR1 SGHDN and CDR2 FVKESK. V lost 3 bases, J lost 6 bases, and 3 bases stayed unmatched. CDR3 residues: CASSQETGAEAFF. For the CDR3, the DNA is TGTGCCAGCAGCCAGGAGACAGGGGCTGAAGCTTTCTTT. Based on the CDR3 plus reference TRBV14 and TRBJ1-1, the full variable domain is EAGVTQFPSHSVIEKGQTVTLRCDPISGHDNLYWYRRVMGKEIKFLLHFVKESKQDESGMPNNRFLAERTGGTYSTLKVQPAELEDSGVYFCASSQETGAEAFFGQGTRLTVV.

The chain joins TRBV4-3 to TRBJ1-6; D unresolved. The germline V gene encodes CDR1 LGHNA and CDR2 YSLEER. Trimming cost V 1 base and J 5 bases, with 12 bases left between them. The CDR3 consists of 16 residues. The CDR3, as DNA: TGCGCCAGCAGCCAAGGCGTTCAAACAGATAATTCACCCCTCCACTTT. Translating gives CASSQGVQTDNSPLHF.

This rearrangement joins TRBV7-6 to TRBJ2-1; 9 positions match TRBD1. The CDR3 runs to 16 residues. From germline, CDR1 is SGHVS and CDR2 FNYEAQ. J gave up 3 bases and V 5 bases, and 8 bases lay outside the gene matches. The CDR3 sequence is CASSRTGQGLYNEQFF. CDR3 coding DNA: TGTGCCAGCAGCCGAACCGGACAGGGGCTCTACAATGAGCAGTTCTTC.

This chain connects TRBV30 to TRBJ1-2; possibly TRBD1 for D (5 bases). Germline CDR1 is GTSNPN and CDR2 is SVGIG (reference sequence). CDR3 length: 14 amino acids. V was shortened by 1 base and J by 4 bases, with 13 bases between the two germline ends. CDR3 protein: CAWSEGQKGYGYTF. Here the CDR3 DNA reads TGTGCCTGGAGTGAGGGGCAGAAAGGCTATGGCTACACCTTC. Together with reference TRBV30 and TRBJ1-2, the CDR3 gives the full variable domain: SQTIHQWPATLVQPVGSPLSLECTVEGTSNPNLYWYRQAAGRGLQLLFYSVGIGQISSEVPQNLSASRPQDRQFILSSKKLLLSDSGFYLCAWSEGQKGYGYTFGSGTRLTVV.

This clone was seen once. The V gene is TRBV14, the J gene TRBJ1-3; D gene unclear. There are 16 residues in the CDR3. V lost 4 bases to trimming and J lost 1 base, with 14 bases between them. Germline V gene sequence: CDR1 SGHDN, CDR2 FVKESK. CDR3 in DNA: TGTGCCAGCAGCCCCCGATGGCGGGGATCTGGAAACACCATATATTTT. Translating gives CASSPRWRGSGNTIYF.

CDR3 in amino acids: CASSGNRATNTGELFF. The CDR3 DNA reads TGTGCCAGCAGCGGCAACAGGGCCACTAACACCGGGGAGCTGTTTTTT. The rearrangement joins TRBV7-9 to TRBJ2-2; possible D gene TRBD1, 6 bases. V lost 5 bases and J lost 2, with 15 bases in between. The CDR3 has 16 residues. Germline assignment: CDR1 SEHNR and CDR2 FQNEAQ (reference sequence).

The chain employs TRBV19 and TRBJ2-7; TRBD2 matches 8 bases. Germline CDR1 reads LNHDA; CDR2 reads SQIVND (reference sequence). The V segment lost 1 base and the J segment 3 bases; nucleotides outside the gene matches: 2. This CDR3 has 14 residues. In DNA, the CDR3 is TGTGCCAGTAGTATAGGAACTAGCGGCTACGAGCAGTACTTC. Its translation: CASSIGTSGYEQYF.

Written as DNA, the CDR3 is TGTGCCAGCAGCCAGGGGGGAAGACCCCTTTCCTACGAGCAGTACTTC. Its protein is CASSQGGRPLSYEQYF. The chain couples TRBV14 to TRBJ2-7, with TRBD2 as a possible D gene (6 bases). Germline V CDR1 and CDR2: SGHDN, FVKESK. This CDR3 has 16 residues. V dropped 3 bases and J dropped 1 base, with 16 bases sitting between them.

The chain links TRBV27 to TRBJ2-1; 9 nucleotides agree with TRBD2. The ends lost 2 bases at V and 8 bases at J; junction bases unmatched: 13. This CDR3 spans 17 amino acids. Germline V gives CDR1 MNHEY, CDR2 SMNVEV (reference sequence). The CDR3 nucleotides are TGTGCCAGCAGTTTAGCGGGGGGGCCAAATTTGTTATATGAGCAGTTCTTC. Translation gives CASSLAGGPNLLYEQFF.

V is TRBV9 and J is TRBJ2-6, with 8 bases identical to TRBD1. This CDR3 has 17 residues. The germline V gene encodes CDR1 SGDLS and CDR2 YYNGEE. The V gene end was trimmed by 4 bases and the J gene end by 1 base; junction bases not matched to a gene: 7. CDR3 nucleotide sequence: TGTGCCAGCAGCCCAGGACAGGGAACTTCTGGGGCCAACGTCCTGACTTTC. This codes for CASSPGQGTSGANVLTF.